The 29 T cell receptor beta chains in this list originate from one sample, sequenced in a study of blood T cells in healthy people across ages. Primers used in a second PCR of roughly 6 to 11 cycles were a sample-barcoded 5' primer and a J-beta primer mix. TCRdb ran MiXCR on the 5' RACE reads and lists one entry per CDR3 protein. The repertoire includes 720,000 or so distinct CDR3 sequences, about 43% of them detected once, and roughly 30% sits in the top ten. Sequencing input: blood. The receptors originated from an older man in good health.

This clonotype was observed a handful of times. The J gene is TRBJ1-1, the V gene TRBV7-9; D not certain. The length of the CDR3 is 15 residues. V lost 1 base and J 4 bases, leaving 13 bases between the germline ends. CDR1 and CDR2 from the germline V gene are SEHNR and FQNEAQ (reference sequence). The CDR3 loop is CASSLGYSEGTEAFF. CDR3 in DNA: TGTGCCAGCAGCTTAGGGTATTCTGAGGGCACTGAAGCTTTCTTT.

This CDR3 reads CAWSPMRGEKLFF. The CDR3 DNA follows: TGTGCCTGGAGCCCGATGAGGGGGGAAAAACTGTTTTTT. The genes are TRBV30 and TRBJ1-4; perhaps TRBD1 as D (6 bases). Trimming removed 3 bases from V and 8 bases from J, with 13 bases in between. The CDR3 length is 13 residues. The germline gives CDR1 GTSNPN, CDR2 SVGIG (reference sequence).

The rearrangement joins TRBV12-3 or TRBV12-4 to TRBJ1-2, with a weak D call TRBD1 (5 bases). Trimming removed 5 bases at V and 3 bases at J, with 13 bases between. The CDR3 runs 14 residues. CDR3 sequence reads: CASSPSTVHYGYTF. The CDR3 coding sequence is TGTGCCAGCAGTCCCTCGACAGTACACTATGGCTACACCTTC.

This chain connects TRBV6-1 to TRBJ2-5; 11 nucleotides match TRBD2. The CDR3 covers 15 residues. V lost 5 bases, J lost 4 bases, and 6 bases stayed unmatched. Per germline, CDR1 MNHNS and CDR2 SASEGT. CDR3 region: CASSRNLAGGETQYF. The CDR3 nucleotides are TGTGCCAGCAGTCGTAATCTAGCGGGAGGAGAGACCCAGTACTTC.

The gene calls are TRBV12-3 or TRBV12-4 and TRBJ2-7; D unresolved. Trimming cost V 2 bases and J 6 bases, with 11 bases left between them. The CDR3 spans 13 residues. CDR3 region: CASSLIEESEQYF. The CDR3 nucleotides read TGTGCCAGCAGTTTAATAGAGGAGTCCGAGCAGTACTTC.

The chain links TRBV28 to TRBJ2-6; D remains ambiguous. The CDR3 totals 16 residues. Germline CDR1 MDHEN, CDR2 SYDVKM. Trimming left V 6 bases short and J 0 bases short, with 12 bases between. DNA for the CDR3: TGTGCCAGCAGCCTTATCTCGATCTCTGGGGCCAACGTCCTGACTTTC. Residues: CASSLISISGANVLTF.

J is TRBJ1-4 and V is TRBV4-3; 10 positions match TRBD1. CDR1 LGHNA and CDR2 YSLEER come from the germline V gene. This CDR3 has 18 residues. V dropped 0 bases and J dropped 10; count of bases not matched to a gene: 14. The CDR3, as DNA: TGCGCCAGCAGCCAAGATCGAGAGACAGGGGGCTTGGGAGCAAAACTGTTTTTT. Protein product: CASSQDRETGGLGAKLFF.

The V call is TRBV28, the J call TRBJ1-1, with 9 bases matching TRBD1. Germline CDR1 is MDHEN and CDR2 is SYDVKM. The V and J ends lost 4 bases and 4 bases, in that order; junction bases with no gene match: 13. The CDR3 has 17 residues. The DNA for the CDR3 is TGTGCCAGCAGTTCCATATCCCCGACAGGGGGTCTCACTGAAGCTTTCTTT. It translates to CASSSISPTGGLTEAFF.

The rearrangement joins TRBV5-8 to TRBJ1-4; possible D gene TRBD1, 6 bases. CDR1 and CDR2 from the germline V gene are SGHTS and YDEGEE. V gave up 0 bases and J gave up 8 bases, with 14 bases separating them. This CDR3 contains 15 residues. CDR3 residues: CASSLALGGREKLFF. The CDR3 coding sequence is TGTGCCAGCAGCTTGGCCTTGGGGGGGCGAGAAAAACTGTTTTTT.

This chain connects TRBV20-1 to TRBJ1-1; unclear D gene. CDR1 is DFQATT, CDR2 SNEGSKA, per germline (reference sequence). There are 12 residues in the CDR3. Trimming left V 3 bases short and J 0 bases short, with 5 bases between. CDR3 loop: CSASPLNTEAFF. The CDR3 DNA follows: TGCAGTGCTAGTCCGTTGAACACTGAAGCTTTCTTT.

J is TRBJ2-3 and V is TRBV7-2, with TRBD2 matching 10 bases. Germline lookup yields CDR1 SGHTA and CDR2 FQGNSA. The CDR3 length is 18 residues. Trimming cost V 4 bases and J 5 bases; bases outside gene matches: 15. The CDR3 region is CASSSRTPAGGPGDTQYF. CDR3 bases: TGTGCCAGCAGCTCGAGAACCCCAGCGGGGGGGCCAGGAGATACGCAGTATTTT. The entire variable domain, with the rest obtained from reference TRBV7-2 and TRBJ2-3, is as follows: GAGVSQSPSNKVTEKGKDVELRCDPISGHTALYWYRQSLGQGLEFLIYFQGNSAPDKSGLPSDRFSAERTGGSVSTLTIQRTQQEDSAVYLCASSSRTPAGGPGDTQYFGPGTRLTVL.

This clonotype showed up many times. The CDR3 DNA reads TGTGCCAGCAGCCGACAGGGGCGTTCTGACTATGGCTACACCTTC. Translation gives CASSRQGRSDYGYTF. V gene TRBV28 combines with J gene TRBJ1-2, with 8 nucleotides matching TRBD1. The germline V gene encodes CDR1 MDHEN and CDR2 SYDVKM. V was clipped by 6 bases and J by 3 bases; unmatched bases: 9. The CDR3 spans 15 residues.

On this clonotype itself: A much larger clonotype is one base distant, so this may be a read error. The CDR3 sequence: CSAFLNGPRTETQFF. The CDR3 DNA sequence: TGCAGTGCTTTCCTTAACGGGCCCCGGACGGAGACCCAGTTCTTC. The chain is built from TRBV20-1 and TRBJ2-1; D is unclear. Germline CDR1 is DFQATT and CDR2 is SNEGSKA (reference sequence). The CDR3 loop spans 15 amino acids. Between the trimmed V and J ends, which lost 5 bases and 13 bases, there was a span of 27 bases.

The chain joins TRBV5-1 to TRBJ2-4, with 9 bases identical to TRBD2. Germline CDR1 reads SGHRS; CDR2 reads YFSETQ. The CDR3 is 19 residues long. Germline trimming cut 0 bases from V and 0 bases from J; bases unmatched to any gene: 10. The CDR3 nucleotides read TGCGCCAGCAGCTTGGGGGCGACTAGCGGCTACCTAGCCAAAAACATTCAGTACTTC. This gives the protein CASSLGATSGYLAKNIQYF.

This clonotype was found many times. The chain uses TRBV7-2 and TRBJ2-1, with 8 bases that match TRBD2. Losses at the gene ends were 0 bases for V and 4 bases for J; bases not matched to a gene: 5. CDR3 size: 16 residues. CDR1 and CDR2 (germline): SGHTA, FQGNSA. CDR3 loop: CASSLAAGGGYNEQFF. The CDR3 DNA reads as TGTGCCAGCAGCTTAGCGGCGGGGGGTGGGTACAATGAGCAGTTCTTC. Based on the CDR3 plus reference TRBV7-2 and TRBJ2-1, the full variable domain is GAGVSQSPSNKVTEKGKDVELRCDPISGHTALYWYRQSLGQGLEFLIYFQGNSAPDKSGLPSDRFSAERTGGSVSTLTIQRTQQEDSAVYLCASSLAAGGGYNEQFFGPGTRLTVL.

This clonotype has only a few counts. The V gene is TRBV7-9, the J gene TRBJ2-7; D is unclear. Trimming took off 8 bases at V and 4 bases at J, with 9 bases between the two ends. This CDR3 is built from 11 residues. The germline CDR1 and CDR2 sequences are SEHNR and FQNEAQ (reference sequence). The CDR3 region has the DNA TGTGCCAGCGGCTCAGAATACGAGCAGTACTTC. Amino acid sequence: CASGSEYEQYF.

To note about this clonotype: A much larger clone differs by one base, so this may be a read error. The gene calls are TRBV28 and TRBJ1-2; 7 nucleotides agree with TRBD1. This CDR3 contains 16 residues. V gave up 7 bases and J gave up 7 bases; unmatched junction bases: 18. Germline CDR1 reads MDHEN; CDR2 reads SYDVKM. CDR3: CASTLAGGQLQAGYTF. The CDR3 bases are TGTGCCAGCACGCTCGCCGGGGGACAGTTACAGGCTGGCTACACCTTC.

This clonotype was seen only a few times. The chain carries TRBV3-1 and TRBJ2-1; 9 bases are shared with TRBD2. CDR3 length: 15 residues. The germline V gene encodes CDR1 LGHDT and CDR2 YNNKEL (reference sequence). J lost 13 bases, V lost 4 bases, and 14 bases had no gene match. The CDR3 spells CASSRGAASGIRQFF. The CDR3 DNA reads TGTGCCAGCAGCCGGGGAGCCGCTAGCGGGATAAGACAGTTCTTC.

In its sample, this clonotype was seen a few times. The V call is TRBV28, the J call TRBJ2-5; TRBD2 matches at 11 bases. V trimming: 6 bases; J trimming: 5 bases; junction bases outside the gene matches: 11. The CDR3 length is 16 residues. Germline-derived CDR1 and CDR2 are MDHEN and SYDVKM. CDR3 residues: CASSPGLAGWAETQYF. The DNA of the CDR3 is TGTGCCAGCAGCCCAGGACTAGCGGGCTGGGCGGAGACCCAGTACTTC.

The chain combines TRBV18 with TRBJ2-5; unclear D gene. Trimming took off 4 bases at V and 1 base at J, with 13 bases between the two ends. This CDR3 has 15 residues. The V gene's germline CDR1 is KGHSH and CDR2 LQKENI. The CDR3: CASSLLVVVQETQYF. CDR3 DNA sequence: TGTGCCAGCTCACTGTTGGTAGTTGTCCAAGAGACCCAGTACTTC. Together with reference TRBV18 and TRBJ2-5, the CDR3 gives the full variable domain: NAGVMQNPRHLVRRRGQEARLRCSPMKGHSHVYWYRQLPEEGLKFMVYLQKENIIDESGMPKERFSAEFPKEGPSILRIQQVVRGDSAAYFCASSLLVVVQETQYFGPGTRLLVL.

This clonotype was seen more than once but under ten times. V usage is TRBV7-2 and J usage is TRBJ1-6; the D is unclear. There are 16 residues in the CDR3. Trimming removed 7 bases at V and 2 bases at J, with 15 bases between. From germline, CDR1 is SGHTA and CDR2 FQGNSA. CDR3 DNA sequence: TGTGCCAGCATCCTCTCCATCGGGGCCTATAATTCACCCCTCCACTTT. It encodes CASILSIGAYNSPLHF.

This clonotype was counted ten times or more. The chain uses TRBV6-2 or TRBV6-3 and TRBJ2-7; 8 bases line up with TRBD2. Germline-derived CDR1 and CDR2 are MNHEY and SVGEGT. The CDR3 consists of 13 residues. The ends lost 5 bases at V and 5 bases at J; junction bases unmatched: 5. In DNA form, the CDR3 reads TGTGCCAGCAGTATTCCGGGACTAGACGAGCAGTACTTC. Protein sequence: CASSIPGLDEQYF.

The chain is built from TRBV25-1 and TRBJ1-1, with unresolved D. The germline V gene encodes CDR1 MGHDK and CDR2 SYGVNS. The CDR3 covers 14 residues. With 4 bases removed from V and 1 base from J, the gap between germline ends came to 10 bases. The chain's CDR3 is CASSGNYKNTEAFF. The CDR3 DNA reads TGTGCCAGCAGTGGAAATTACAAGAACACTGAAGCTTTCTTT.

The chain carries TRBV10-1 and TRBJ2-3; D is unclear. V was shortened by 2 bases and J by 4 bases, with 13 bases between the two germline ends. CDR3 size: 15 residues. Germline V gene lookup returns CDR1 WNHNN and CDR2 SYGVQD (reference sequence). The CDR3 is CASSEAMEFSDTQYF. CDR3 bases: TGCGCCAGCAGTGAGGCGATGGAGTTTTCAGATACGCAGTATTTT.

This clonotype was observed many times. The rearrangement uses TRBV29-1 and TRBJ1-2; the D gene is possibly TRBD1 (6 bases). Germline lookup yields CDR1 SQVTM and CDR2 ANQGSEA. V lost 3 bases and J lost 2, with 16 bases in between. The CDR3 sequence is 15 residues long. CDR3 nucleotides: TGCAGCGTTGATTACGGGACAAATCGAAACTATGGCTACACCTTC. Translating it yields CSVDYGTNRNYGYTF. Drawing the rest from reference TRBV29-1 and TRBJ1-2, the complete variable domain is SAVISQKPSRDICQRGTSLTIQCQVDSQVTMMFWYRQQPGQSLTLIATANQGSEATYESGFVIDKFPISRPNLTFSTLTVSNMSPEDSSIYLCSVDYGTNRNYGYTFGSGTRLTVV.

The genes are TRBV29-1 and TRBJ1-2, with 8 positions matching TRBD1. Germline loops: CDR1 SQVTM, CDR2 ANQGSEA. With V trimmed by 3 bases and J by 10 bases, 10 bases remained unmatched. The CDR3 is 13 amino acids. CDR3 in amino acids: CSVEYRGANDYTF. The CDR3 nucleotides are TGCAGCGTTGAGTACAGGGGGGCCAATGACTACACCTTC.

This clonotype was seen more than once but under ten times. CDR3 nucleotide sequence: TGTGCCAGCAGCTTAGCCGGAGGGGCGATCAATGAGCAGTTCTTC. This codes for CASSLAGGAINEQFF. The rearrangement links TRBV7-3 to TRBJ2-1; D is possibly TRBD2 (6 bases). The CDR3 extends over 15 amino acids. Trimming removed 2 bases at V and 6 bases at J, with 14 bases between. Germline V gives CDR1 SGHTA, CDR2 FQGTGA. Together with reference TRBV7-3 and TRBJ2-1, the CDR3 gives the full variable domain: GAGVSQTPSNKVTEKGKYVELRCDPISGHTALYWYRQSLGQGPEFLIYFQGTGAADDSGLPNDRFFAVRPEGSVSTLKIQRTERGDSAVYLCASSLAGGAINEQFFGPGTRLTVL.

The CDR3 here is CASSTVLSGANVLTF. The DNA of the CDR3 is TGTGCCAGCAGCACCGTACTCTCTGGGGCCAACGTCCTGACTTTC. The chain uses TRBV5-5 and TRBJ2-6; D unclear. The CDR3 consists of 15 residues. With 4 bases removed from V and 0 bases from J, the gap between germline ends came to 8 bases. CDR1 is SGHKS and CDR2 is YYEKEE in the germline V gene (reference sequence).

V usage is TRBV20-1 and J usage is TRBJ2-1; no firm D call. The J call is in doubt because the DNA end fits TRBJ2-7 better. Germline assignment: CDR1 DFQATT and CDR2 SNEGSKA (reference sequence). The CDR3 has 12 residues. CDR3 residues: CSASMPYNEQYF. The CDR3 DNA reads TGCAGTGCTAGTATGCCATACAATGAGCAGTACTTC.